The rows below give T cell receptor beta chains drawn from one sample of a study of blood T cell repertoires in COVID-19. Clones were sequenced by immunoSEQ multiplex PCR, and TCRdb holds only the in-frame ones, with some missing. The sample yields some 200,000 clones, 60% to 80% seen once. The sequencing input was peripheral blood. Receptors were obtained from a woman aged 65 to 85 with acute or convalescent COVID-19. CDR3s include the opening cysteine and the closing phenylalanine or tryptophan. The D gene is left open where the match is weak. Part of the rows lack a size; the others show once, few, many or a class for expanded clones.

CDR3 protein: CASSLVASGSGYEQFF
CDR3 DNA: TGTGCCAGCAGCTTAGTGGCTAGCGGGAGTGGTTATGAGCAGTTCTTC
J gene: TRBJ2-1
D gene: TRBD2
V gene: TRBV7-2
clone size: -

CDR3 protein: CASSGLSGASTEAFF
CDR3 DNA: TGCGCCAGCAGCGGATTATCAGGGGCGAGCACTGAAGCTTTCTTT
J gene: TRBJ1-1
D gene: -
V gene: TRBV5-1
clone size: -

CDR3 protein: CASSSQGIGEQYF
CDR3 DNA: TGTGCCAGCAGCTCACAGGGGATCGGGGAGCAGTACTTC
J gene: TRBJ2-7
D gene: TRBD1
V gene: TRBV7-9
clone size: -

CDR3 protein: CASSAQGGDSSGNTIYF
CDR3 DNA: TGTGCCAGCAGTGCCCAGGGAGGGGATTCCTCTGGAAACACCATATATTTT
J gene: TRBJ1-3
D gene: -
V gene: TRBV2
clone size: -

CDR3 protein: CASRRRAYGDHQETQYF
CDR3 DNA: TGTGCCAGCAGGCGGAGGGCTTACGGAGATCACCAAGAGACCCAGTACTTC
J gene: TRBJ2-5
D gene: -
V gene: TRBV2
clone size: -

CDR3 protein: CASRDLDRGSEKLFF
CDR3 DNA: TGTGCCAGTCGAGACCTTGACAGGGGAAGTGAAAAACTGTTTTTT
J gene: TRBJ1-4
D gene: TRBD1
V gene: TRBV19
clone size: -

CDR3 protein: CASSLARTSYEQYF
CDR3 DNA: TGTGCCAGCAGCTTGGCCCGGACTAGTTACGAGCAGTACTTC
J gene: TRBJ2-7
D gene: TRBD2
V gene: TRBV5-4
clone size: -

CDR3 protein: CASSPRGGRETQYF
CDR3 DNA: TGTGCCAGCAGCCCCCGCGGGGGACGGGAGACCCAGTACTTC
J gene: TRBJ2-5
D gene: TRBD2
V gene: TRBV5-4
clone size: few

CDR3 protein: CASSQRYQNYEQYF
CDR3 DNA: TGCGCCAGCAGCCAACGATATCAGAACTACGAGCAGTACTTC
J gene: TRBJ2-7
D gene: -
V gene: TRBV4-1
clone size: -

CDR3 protein: CASSLSFSGETYEQYF
CDR3 DNA: TGTGCCAGCAGTTTATCGTTTAGCGGAGAAACCTACGAGCAGTACTTC
J gene: TRBJ2-7
D gene: -
V gene: TRBV27
clone size: -

CDR3 protein: CASSRNRGPNTEAFF
CDR3 DNA: TGTGCCAGCAGCCGCAACAGGGGGCCAAACACTGAAGCTTTCTTT
J gene: TRBJ1-1
D gene: TRBD1
V gene: TRBV3-1/TRBV3-2
clone size: -

CDR3 protein: CASSQSPSGTQYF
CDR3 DNA: TGTGCCAGCAGCCAGAGTCCCTCCGGGACGCAGTATTTT
J gene: TRBJ2-3
D gene: -
V gene: TRBV11-2
clone size: few

CDR3 protein: CASSYQGLARGGELFF
CDR3 DNA: TGTGCCAGCAGTTACCAGGGACTAGCGCGGGGCGGGGAGCTGTTTTTT
J gene: TRBJ2-2
D gene: TRBD2
V gene: TRBV6-5
clone size: -

CDR3 protein: CASSFGDRKAFF
CDR3 DNA: TGTGCCAGCAGTTTTGGTGACAGGAAAGCTTTCTTT
J gene: TRBJ1-1
D gene: -
V gene: TRBV12-3/TRBV12-4
clone size: -

CDR3 protein: CASRGQVNQPQHF
CDR3 DNA: TGCGCCAGCAGAGGCCAGGTCAATCAGCCCCAGCATTTT
J gene: TRBJ1-5
D gene: -
V gene: TRBV10-2
clone size: -

CDR3 protein: CSVEDRGLGLRTRETQYF
CDR3 DNA: TGCAGCGTAGAGGACAGGGGCTTGGGACTCCGGACGAGGGAGACCCAGTACTTC
J gene: TRBJ2-5
D gene: TRBD1
V gene: TRBV29-1
clone size: -

CDR3 protein: CSVDRPRKLAVYNEQFF
CDR3 DNA: TGCAGCGTTGATAGGCCTCGAAAACTAGCGGTCTACAATGAGCAGTTCTTC
J gene: TRBJ2-1
D gene: TRBD2
V gene: TRBV29-1
clone size: -

CDR3 protein: CASIQDRANYGYTF
CDR3 DNA: TGTGCCAGCATCCAAGACAGAGCTAACTATGGCTACACCTTC
J gene: TRBJ1-2
D gene: -
V gene: TRBV6-5
clone size: -

CDR3 protein: CASSPGGGAETQYF
CDR3 DNA: TGTGCCAGCAGCCCTGGGGGAGGGGCGGAGACCCAGTACTTC
J gene: TRBJ2-5
D gene: TRBD2
V gene: TRBV3-1/TRBV3-2
clone size: -

CDR3 protein: CASRQGRQTQYF
CDR3 DNA: TGTGCCAGCAGACAGGGGCGACAGACCCAGTACTTC
J gene: TRBJ2-5
D gene: TRBD1
V gene: TRBV3-1/TRBV3-2
clone size: -

CDR3 protein: CASSETGGPQFF
CDR3 DNA: TGTGCCAGCAGTGAAACAGGGGGACCGCAGTTCTTC
J gene: TRBJ2-1
D gene: TRBD1
V gene: TRBV6-1
clone size: -

CDR3 protein: CASSLGLGGAGETQYF
CDR3 DNA: TGTGCCAGCAGCTTGGGACTAGGGGGCGCGGGGGAGACCCAGTACTTC
J gene: TRBJ2-5
D gene: -
V gene: TRBV5-4
clone size: -

CDR3 protein: CASSPPSGIETQYF
CDR3 DNA: TGTGCCAGCTCACCACCTAGCGGGATTGAGACCCAGTACTTC
J gene: TRBJ2-5
D gene: TRBD2
V gene: TRBV18
clone size: once

CDR3 protein: CASSPTDRGREQYF
CDR3 DNA: TGTGCCAGCAGCCCGACCGACAGGGGACGGGAGCAGTACTTC
J gene: TRBJ2-7
D gene: TRBD1
V gene: TRBV5-4
clone size: -

CDR3 protein: CASLLADTQYF
CDR3 DNA: TGCGCCAGCCTATTAGCAGATACGCAGTATTTT
J gene: TRBJ2-3
D gene: -
V gene: TRBV10-2
clone size: -

CDR3 protein: CASSLVLGQQETQYF
CDR3 DNA: TGTGCCAGCAGCTTAGTGCTCGGACAACAAGAGACCCAGTACTTC
J gene: TRBJ2-5
D gene: -
V gene: TRBV11-2
clone size: -

CDR3 protein: CASGIAGGPETQYF
CDR3 DNA: TGTGCCAGCGGAATAGCGGGAGGGCCAGAGACCCAGTACTTC
J gene: TRBJ2-5
D gene: TRBD2
V gene: TRBV3-1/TRBV3-2
clone size: -

CDR3 protein: CASSSSPGGNTEAFF
CDR3 DNA: TGCGCCAGCAGCTCCAGCCCGGGGGGGAACACTGAAGCTTTCTTT
J gene: TRBJ1-1
D gene: -
V gene: TRBV5-1
clone size: -

CDR3 protein: CASSEALQGTTEAFF
CDR3 DNA: TGTGCCAGCAGTGAAGCGCTTCAGGGGACCACTGAAGCTTTCTTT
J gene: TRBJ1-1
D gene: -
V gene: TRBV2
clone size: few

CDR3 protein: CASSLALAGDKCF
CDR3 DNA: TGTGCCAGCAGCTTAGCCCTAGCGGGAGATAAGTGCTTC
J gene: TRBJ2-7
D gene: TRBD2
V gene: TRBV7-9
clone size: -

CDR3 protein: CASSQGRVIDAYEQYF
CDR3 DNA: TGTGCCAGCAGCCAAGGTCGGGTCATTGATGCCTACGAGCAGTACTTC
J gene: TRBJ2-7
D gene: -
V gene: TRBV14
clone size: -

CDR3 protein: CASSLRMSRDTEAFF
CDR3 DNA: TGTGCCAGCAGCTTACGTATGAGCCGAGACACTGAAGCTTTCTTT
J gene: TRBJ1-1
D gene: -
V gene: TRBV7-8
clone size: -

CDR3 protein: CASSAEQGLINEKLFF
CDR3 DNA: TGTGCCAGCAGCGCCGAACAGGGTTTAATTAATGAAAAACTGTTTTTT
J gene: TRBJ1-4
D gene: -
V gene: TRBV7-6
clone size: -

CDR3 protein: CASSSGTGAAISQYF
CDR3 DNA: TGTGCCAGCAGCTCTGGGACAGGGGCCGCGATTTCCCAGTACTTC
J gene: TRBJ2-5
D gene: TRBD1
V gene: TRBV7-2
clone size: -

CDR3 protein: CASSSGIQETQYF
CDR3 DNA: TGTGCCAGCAGCTCGGGGATCCAAGAGACCCAGTACTTC
J gene: TRBJ2-5
D gene: -
V gene: TRBV7-7
clone size: few

CDR3 protein: CASRDRAPGELFF
CDR3 DNA: TGTGCCAGCAGGGACAGGGCCCCCGGGGAGCTGTTTTTT
J gene: TRBJ2-2
D gene: TRBD1
V gene: TRBV11-3
clone size: -

CDR3 protein: CASSGRTSQNIQYF
CDR3 DNA: TGTGCCAGCAGCGGTCGGACTAGCCAAAACATTCAGTACTTC
J gene: TRBJ2-4
D gene: TRBD2
V gene: TRBV9
clone size: -

CDR3 protein: CASSKGGGVGGELFF
CDR3 DNA: TGTGCCAGCAGCAAAGGGGGAGGGGTCGGCGGGGAGCTGTTTTTT
J gene: TRBJ2-2
D gene: -
V gene: TRBV21-1
clone size: -

CDR3 protein: CASSLEGTRAGIQYF
CDR3 DNA: TGTGCCAGCAGCTTAGAAGGGACTAGGGCGGGCATTCAGTACTTC
J gene: TRBJ2-4
D gene: TRBD2
V gene: TRBV7-2
clone size: -

CDR3 protein: CASSFDRPYNEQFF
CDR3 DNA: TGTGCCAGCAGCTTCGACAGACCCTACAATGAGCAGTTCTTC
J gene: TRBJ2-1
D gene: -
V gene: TRBV5-6
clone size: -

CDR3 protein: CASSEGVAGYNEQFF
CDR3 DNA: TGCGCCAGCAGTGAGGGGGTAGCGGGGTACAATGAGCAGTTCTTC
J gene: TRBJ2-1
D gene: TRBD2
V gene: TRBV10-1
clone size: -

CDR3 protein: CASSFGQKETQYF
CDR3 DNA: TGCGCCAGCAGCTTTGGACAGAAAGAGACCCAGTACTTC
J gene: TRBJ2-5
D gene: -
V gene: TRBV5-1
clone size: few

CDR3 protein: CASSLAVAGGNEKLFF
CDR3 DNA: TGCGCCAGCAGCTTGGCCGTCGCGGGCGGGAATGAAAAACTGTTTTTT
J gene: TRBJ1-4
D gene: -
V gene: TRBV5-1
clone size: -

CDR3 protein: CASSEASGVGAGELFF
CDR3 DNA: TGCGCCAGCAGTGAGGCCTCGGGGGTAGGGGCCGGGGAGCTGTTTTTT
J gene: TRBJ2-2
D gene: -
V gene: TRBV10-1
clone size: few

CDR3 protein: CASRLAGPSGANVLTF
CDR3 DNA: TGTGCCAGCAGACTAGCGGGACCCTCTGGGGCCAACGTCCTGACTTTC
J gene: TRBJ2-6
D gene: TRBD2
V gene: TRBV27
clone size: -

CDR3 protein: CASGLLGTRNTGELFF
CDR3 DNA: TGTGCCAGCGGGTTACTTGGGACACGGAACACCGGGGAGCTGTTTTTT
J gene: TRBJ2-2
D gene: -
V gene: TRBV7-8
clone size: -

CDR3 protein: CASRQSGTSGFWGPYNEQFF
CDR3 DNA: TGTGCCAGCCGTCAGTCAGGGACTAGCGGGTTTTGGGGCCCCTACAATGAGCAGTTCTTC
J gene: TRBJ2-1
D gene: TRBD2
V gene: TRBV2
clone size: once

CDR3 protein: CASSQRYQRGSTEAFF
CDR3 DNA: TGTGCCAGCAGCCAAAGGTACCAAAGGGGATCCACTGAAGCTTTCTTT
J gene: TRBJ1-1
D gene: -
V gene: TRBV3-1/TRBV3-2
clone size: -

CDR3 protein: CASSSYQGVEETQYF
CDR3 DNA: TGTGCCAGCAGTTCGTACCAGGGGGTCGAGGAGACCCAGTACTTC
J gene: TRBJ2-5
D gene: TRBD1
V gene: TRBV28
clone size: few

CDR3 protein: CASSMGLAGFTDTQYF
CDR3 DNA: TGCGCCAGCAGCATGGGACTAGCGGGATTCACAGATACGCAGTATTTT
J gene: TRBJ2-3
D gene: TRBD2
V gene: TRBV5-1
clone size: -

CDR3 protein: CASSLFDTGGANVLTF
CDR3 DNA: TGCGCCAGCAGCTTGTTCGACACCGGAGGGGCCAACGTCCTGACTTTC
J gene: TRBJ2-6
D gene: -
V gene: TRBV5-1
clone size: few

CDR3 protein: CAWSVSPGYTEAFF
CDR3 DNA: TGTGCCTGGAGTGTAAGTCCAGGGTACACTGAAGCTTTCTTT
J gene: TRBJ1-1
D gene: -
V gene: TRBV30
clone size: -

CDR3 protein: CATSGQGSYNEQFF
CDR3 DNA: TGTGCCACCAGCGGACAGGGGAGCTACAATGAGCAGTTCTTC
J gene: TRBJ2-1
D gene: TRBD1
V gene: TRBV24-1
clone size: -

CDR3 protein: CASSQRSGRATDTQYF
CDR3 DNA: TGTGCCAGCAGCCAAAGGAGCGGGAGGGCCACAGATACGCAGTATTTT
J gene: TRBJ2-3
D gene: TRBD2
V gene: TRBV4-2
clone size: once